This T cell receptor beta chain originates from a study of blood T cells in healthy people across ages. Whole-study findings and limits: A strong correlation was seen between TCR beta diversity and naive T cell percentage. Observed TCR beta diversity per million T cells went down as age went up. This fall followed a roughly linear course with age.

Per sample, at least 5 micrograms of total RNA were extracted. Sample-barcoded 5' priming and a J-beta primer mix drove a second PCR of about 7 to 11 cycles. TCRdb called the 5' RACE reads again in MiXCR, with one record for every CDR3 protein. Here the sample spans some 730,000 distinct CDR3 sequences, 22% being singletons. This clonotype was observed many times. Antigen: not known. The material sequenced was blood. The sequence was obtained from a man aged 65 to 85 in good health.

As DNA, the CDR3 is TGTGCCAGCAGCAACCAACGGGACAGGGGGCCCTATGGCTACACCTTC. Its protein is CASSNQRDRGPYGYTF. The chain has TRBV7-8 and TRBJ1-2, with 12 bases that match TRBD1. The CDR3 has 16 amino acids. Germline V gene sequence: CDR1 SGHVS, CDR2 FQNEAQ. J lost 4 bases, V lost 5 bases, and 8 bases had no gene match.